This T cell receptor beta chain originates from a study of T cell repertoires in cytomegalovirus infection. Study summary: Based on public TCR beta signatures, there were indications of CMV infection and of a matching HLA type. Study-level results: Ex vivo, HLA-C-restricted CMV-specific TCR beta clonotypes prevailed over the rest of the response. Summed frequency of public TCR beta families distinguished CMV carriers with the relevant HLA.

A word on this clonotype: Its antigen is not identified.

TCRdb re-derived calls from the reads in MiXCR, one entry per CDR3 protein. The repertoire holds some 400,000 distinct CDR3 sequences, with 25% to 40% as singletons. The CDR3 covers 13 residues. The germline V and J ends were trimmed by 6 bases and 5 bases, with 13 bases remaining between them. Germline CDR1 is DFQATT and CDR2 is SNEGSKA (reference sequence). The TCR originated in a human donor in good health (CMV status not recorded). Some clones in this sample may be carry-over from other donors' samples. The sequencing sample was made of PBMCs. The chain combines TRBV20-1 with TRBJ2-2; D may be TRBD2 (6 bases). The chain's CDR3 is CSAAGPRTGELFF. The CDR3 DNA follows: TGCAGTGCCGCGGGACCCAGGACCGGGGAGCTGTTTTTT.